A selection of T cell receptor beta chains follows, all from one sample in a study of blood T cell repertoires in COVID-19. Clones were sequenced by immunoSEQ multiplex PCR, and TCRdb holds only the in-frame ones, with some missing. The data contain under 250,000 clones, about 91% of them seen just once; the ten biggest clones take up 2.5% to 3%. Sequenced sample: PBMCs or T cells enriched from blood (not recorded which). The receptors originated from a woman in her twenties or thirties with acute COVID-19. CDR3s include the opening cysteine and the closing phenylalanine or tryptophan. The D gene is left open where the match is weak. Clone size is not always given. Where it is, it says once, few, many or a class for expanded clones.

d_gene: .
j_gene: TRBJ1-6
abundance: once
v_gene: TRBV3-1/TRBV3-2
CDR3nt: TGTGCCAGCAGCCAAGGGGACATCTATAATTCACCCCTCCACTTT
CDR3aa: CASSQGDIYNSPLHF

d_gene: .
j_gene: TRBJ1-3
abundance: few
v_gene: TRBV12-3/TRBV12-4
CDR3nt: TGTGCCAGCAGTTTAGTTTTCAGAAACACCATATATTTT
CDR3aa: CASSLVFRNTIYF

d_gene: TRBD1
j_gene: TRBJ1-2
abundance: .
v_gene: TRBV29-1
CDR3nt: TGCAGCGCGACGGGGGGACAGGGGAACGGCTACACCTTC
CDR3aa: CSATGGQGNGYTF

d_gene: TRBD1
j_gene: TRBJ2-3
abundance: once
v_gene: TRBV24-1
CDR3nt: TGTGCCACCAGTGATTCCACAGGGGGCTGGGGCACAGATACGCAGTATTTT
CDR3aa: CATSDSTGGWGTDTQYF

d_gene: .
j_gene: TRBJ2-3
abundance: .
v_gene: TRBV3-1/TRBV3-2
CDR3nt: TGTGCCAGCAGCCTCCCCGGGGAAGATACGCAGTATTTT
CDR3aa: CASSLPGEDTQYF

d_gene: .
j_gene: TRBJ1-5
abundance: .
v_gene: TRBV7-9
CDR3nt: TGTGCCAGCAGCTTAACTGACGGAGATAGCAATCAGCCCCAGCATTTT
CDR3aa: CASSLTDGDSNQPQHF

d_gene: .
j_gene: TRBJ1-1
abundance: .
v_gene: TRBV10-1
CDR3nt: TGCGCCAGCAGACCTGAACAGGGCTCTGAAGCTTTCTTT
CDR3aa: CASRPEQGSEAFF

d_gene: TRBD1
j_gene: TRBJ1-2
abundance: .
v_gene: TRBV6-2/TRBV6-3
CDR3nt: TGTGCCAGCAGTCCCGGGACAGGGTTCGGCTACACCTTC
CDR3aa: CASSPGTGFGYTF

d_gene: .
j_gene: TRBJ1-3
abundance: .
v_gene: TRBV4-2
CDR3nt: TGTGCCAGCAGCCAAGTTGCGGGGGCTGGAAACACCATATATTTT
CDR3aa: CASSQVAGAGNTIYF

d_gene: TRBD1
j_gene: TRBJ1-2
abundance: .
v_gene: TRBV13
CDR3nt: TGTGCCAGCAGCTTAGGCCAGGGGGTGGAAGGCTACACCTTC
CDR3aa: CASSLGQGVEGYTF

d_gene: .
j_gene: TRBJ1-1
abundance: .
v_gene: TRBV7-2
CDR3nt: TGTGCCAGCAGCCAATGGAGGGGGAACACTGAAGCTTTCTTT
CDR3aa: CASSQWRGNTEAFF

d_gene: TRBD2
j_gene: TRBJ2-5
abundance: .
v_gene: TRBV5-4
CDR3nt: TGTGCCAGCAGCCTACAGCGGGGGGGAGGGGAGACCCAGTACTTC
CDR3aa: CASSLQRGGGETQYF

d_gene: .
j_gene: TRBJ2-5
abundance: .
v_gene: TRBV5-5
CDR3nt: TGTGCCAGCAGCCTGATGGAGGTAGGGGAGACCCAGTACTTC
CDR3aa: CASSLMEVGETQYF

d_gene: .
j_gene: TRBJ1-5
abundance: .
v_gene: TRBV19
CDR3nt: TGTGCCAGTAGTCAGTACAGGGAGTCGCCCGATCAGCCCCAGCATTTT
CDR3aa: CASSQYRESPDQPQHF

d_gene: .
j_gene: TRBJ1-1
abundance: .
v_gene: TRBV7-2
CDR3nt: TGTGCCAGCAGCTTATTTTCAGGAAACACTGAAGCTTTCTTT
CDR3aa: CASSLFSGNTEAFF

d_gene: .
j_gene: TRBJ1-4
abundance: .
v_gene: TRBV10-3
CDR3nt: TGTGCCATCAAGTCTACGCAGGATTTCAATGAAAAACTGTTTTTT
CDR3aa: CAIKSTQDFNEKLFF

d_gene: TRBD1
j_gene: TRBJ2-7
abundance: once
v_gene: TRBV5-6
CDR3nt: TGTGCCAGCAGTCTCACAGGGGACGAGCAGTACTTC
CDR3aa: CASSLTGDEQYF

d_gene: TRBD1
j_gene: TRBJ1-5
abundance: once
v_gene: TRBV19
CDR3nt: TGTGCCAGTAGCGTCATAGGACAGGGCCAGGGGGGGACCCAGCATTTT
CDR3aa: CASSVIGQGQGGTQHF

d_gene: .
j_gene: TRBJ2-1
abundance: .
v_gene: TRBV27
CDR3nt: TGTGCCAGCAGCTTAGGGGGGTACAATGAGCAGTTCTTC
CDR3aa: CASSLGGYNEQFF

d_gene: .
j_gene: TRBJ1-1
abundance: .
v_gene: TRBV10-3
CDR3nt: TGTGCCATCACCCCGTCCCACGGGGTCACTGAAGCTTTCTTT
CDR3aa: CAITPSHGVTEAFF

d_gene: TRBD1
j_gene: TRBJ1-3
abundance: .
v_gene: TRBV11-2
CDR3nt: TGTGCCAGCAGCCCGATGGGACAGAGCTCTGGAAACACCATATATTTT
CDR3aa: CASSPMGQSSGNTIYF

d_gene: .
j_gene: TRBJ1-2
abundance: .
v_gene: TRBV7-9
CDR3nt: TGTGCCAGCAGCGTGATCCGGGTCTATGGCTACACCTTC
CDR3aa: CASSVIRVYGYTF

d_gene: .
j_gene: TRBJ1-5
abundance: once
v_gene: TRBV19
CDR3nt: TGTGCCAGTAGCTGGGCCGGGGAGCCCCAGCATTTT
CDR3aa: CASSWAGEPQHF

d_gene: .
j_gene: TRBJ1-1
abundance: .
v_gene: TRBV29-1
CDR3nt: TGCAGCGTTGTGCCCCGGGAAGGGAACACTGAAGCTTTCTTT
CDR3aa: CSVVPREGNTEAFF

d_gene: .
j_gene: TRBJ1-4
abundance: .
v_gene: TRBV30
CDR3nt: TGTGCCTGGAGTAGGATAGAGGGGGCAACTAATGAAAAACTGTTTTTT
CDR3aa: CAWSRIEGATNEKLFF

d_gene: .
j_gene: TRBJ1-6
abundance: few
v_gene: TRBV6-5
CDR3nt: TGTGCCAGCAGTCCTCAGGGAGGCGCTCCCCTCCACTTT
CDR3aa: CASSPQGGAPLHF

d_gene: TRBD1
j_gene: TRBJ1-3
abundance: .
v_gene: TRBV7-2
CDR3nt: TGTGCCAGCAGCTTAGAACAGGGGGGATCTGGAAACACCATATATTTT
CDR3aa: CASSLEQGGSGNTIYF

d_gene: .
j_gene: TRBJ1-2
abundance: .
v_gene: TRBV18
CDR3nt: TGTGCCAGCTCACCACCGGTGACAGCTCTCAACTATGGCTACACCTTC
CDR3aa: CASSPPVTALNYGYTF

d_gene: TRBD1
j_gene: TRBJ1-6
abundance: .
v_gene: TRBV7-2
CDR3nt: TGTGCCAGCAGCCCCCGGGACAGGGTCTCACCCCTCCACTTT
CDR3aa: CASSPRDRVSPLHF

d_gene: TRBD1
j_gene: TRBJ1-1
abundance: .
v_gene: TRBV14
CDR3nt: TGTGCCAGCAGCCAAGGGACAGGACCCCGCGAAGCTTTCTTT
CDR3aa: CASSQGTGPREAFF

d_gene: .
j_gene: TRBJ1-1
abundance: .
v_gene: TRBV5-1
CDR3nt: TGCGCCAGCAGCCGCCGGGGAGACTACACTGAAGCTTTCTTT
CDR3aa: CASSRRGDYTEAFF

d_gene: .
j_gene: TRBJ1-2
abundance: few
v_gene: TRBV5-4
CDR3nt: TGTGCCAGCAGCCTCGGGACACAGAACTATGGCTACACCTTC
CDR3aa: CASSLGTQNYGYTF

d_gene: .
j_gene: TRBJ2-7
abundance: .
v_gene: TRBV5-1
CDR3nt: TGCGCCAGCAGCTTTGGCAGAAGCTCCTACGAGCAGTACTTC
CDR3aa: CASSFGRSSYEQYF

d_gene: .
j_gene: TRBJ2-5
abundance: .
v_gene: TRBV18
CDR3nt: TGTGCCAGCTCACATGACAGACAAGAGACCCAGTACTTC
CDR3aa: CASSHDRQETQYF

d_gene: TRBD1
j_gene: TRBJ2-5
abundance: .
v_gene: TRBV3-1/TRBV3-2
CDR3nt: TGTGCCAGCAGCCAAGACCGAGGGGGTCAGGGGGAGGAGACCCAGTACTTC
CDR3aa: CASSQDRGGQGEETQYF

d_gene: TRBD1
j_gene: TRBJ2-2
abundance: .
v_gene: TRBV5-1
CDR3nt: TGCGCCAGCAGTCCGAGGGGACAGGGAACGAGCGGGGAGCTGTTTTTT
CDR3aa: CASSPRGQGTSGELFF

d_gene: .
j_gene: TRBJ1-5
abundance: .
v_gene: TRBV19
CDR3nt: TGTGCCAGTAGTGTGGGCTTGGCCCAGCATTTT
CDR3aa: CASSVGLAQHF

d_gene: .
j_gene: TRBJ2-5
abundance: .
v_gene: TRBV4-3
CDR3nt: TGCGCCAGCAGCCAAGACCAACTAGCTGGCCAAGAGACCCAGTACTTC
CDR3aa: CASSQDQLAGQETQYF